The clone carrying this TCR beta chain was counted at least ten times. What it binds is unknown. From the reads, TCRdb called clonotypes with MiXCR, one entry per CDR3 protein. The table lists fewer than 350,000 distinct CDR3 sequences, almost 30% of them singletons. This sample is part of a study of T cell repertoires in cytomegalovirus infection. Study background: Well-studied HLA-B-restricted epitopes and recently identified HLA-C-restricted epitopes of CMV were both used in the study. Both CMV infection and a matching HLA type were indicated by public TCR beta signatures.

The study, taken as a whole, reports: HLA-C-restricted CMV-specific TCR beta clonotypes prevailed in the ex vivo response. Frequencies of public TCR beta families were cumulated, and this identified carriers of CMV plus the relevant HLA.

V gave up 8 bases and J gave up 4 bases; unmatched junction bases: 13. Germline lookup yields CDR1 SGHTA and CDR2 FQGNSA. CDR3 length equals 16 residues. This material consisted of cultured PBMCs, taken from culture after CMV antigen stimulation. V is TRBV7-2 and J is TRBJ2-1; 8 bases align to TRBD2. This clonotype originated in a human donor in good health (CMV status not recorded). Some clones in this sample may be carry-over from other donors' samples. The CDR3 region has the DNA TGTGCCAGCGGTGGGGGGAGCGGGAGATATTACAATGAGCAGTTCTTC. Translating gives CASGGGSGRYYNEQFF.